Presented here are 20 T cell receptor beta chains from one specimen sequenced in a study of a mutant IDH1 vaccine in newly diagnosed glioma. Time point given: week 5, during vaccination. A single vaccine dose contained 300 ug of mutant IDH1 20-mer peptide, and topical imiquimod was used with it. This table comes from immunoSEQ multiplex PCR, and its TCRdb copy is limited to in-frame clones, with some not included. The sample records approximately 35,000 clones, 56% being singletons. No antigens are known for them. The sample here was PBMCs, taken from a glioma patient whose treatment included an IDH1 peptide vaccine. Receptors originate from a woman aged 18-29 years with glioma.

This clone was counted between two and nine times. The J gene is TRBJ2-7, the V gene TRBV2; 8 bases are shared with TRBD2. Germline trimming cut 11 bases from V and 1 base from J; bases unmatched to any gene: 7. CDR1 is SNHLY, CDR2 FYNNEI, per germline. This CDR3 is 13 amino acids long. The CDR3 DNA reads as TGTGCCCGGGGGGGAGCAGGATCCTACGAGCAGTACTTC. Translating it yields CARGGAGSYEQYF. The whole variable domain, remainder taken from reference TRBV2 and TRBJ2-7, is EPEVTQTPSHQVTQMGQEVILRCVPISNHLYFYWYRQILGQKVEFLVSFYNNEISEKSEIFDDQFSVERPDGSNFTLKIRSTKLEDSAMYFCARGGAGSYEQYFGPGTRLTVT.

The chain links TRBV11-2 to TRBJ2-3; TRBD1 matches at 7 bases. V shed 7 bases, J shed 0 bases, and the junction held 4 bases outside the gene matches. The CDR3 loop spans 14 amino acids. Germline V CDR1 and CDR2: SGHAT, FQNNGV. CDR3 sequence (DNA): TGTGCCAGCAAGGTGGGACAGAGCACAGATACGCAGTATTTT. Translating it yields CASKVGQSTDTQYF.

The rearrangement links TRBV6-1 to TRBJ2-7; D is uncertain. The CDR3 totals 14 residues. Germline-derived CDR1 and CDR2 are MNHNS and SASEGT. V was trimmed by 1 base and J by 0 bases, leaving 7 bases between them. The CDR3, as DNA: TGTGCCAGCAGTGAAGGAGCGAGCTCCTACGAGCAGTACTTC. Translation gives CASSEGASSYEQYF.

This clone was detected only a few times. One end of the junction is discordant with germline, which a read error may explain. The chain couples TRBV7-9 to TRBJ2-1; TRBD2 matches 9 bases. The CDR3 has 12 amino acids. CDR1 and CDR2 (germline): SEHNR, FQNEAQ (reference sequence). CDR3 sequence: CASSPIAGVRLF. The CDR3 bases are TGTGCCAGCAGCCCGATAGCGGGAGTTCGCCTCTTC.

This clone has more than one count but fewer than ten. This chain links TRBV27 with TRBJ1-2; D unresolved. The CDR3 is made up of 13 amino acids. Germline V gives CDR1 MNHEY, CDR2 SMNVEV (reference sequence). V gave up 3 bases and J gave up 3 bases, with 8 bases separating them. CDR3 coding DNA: TGTGCCAGCAGTTTTAATGGGCACTATGGCTACACCTTC. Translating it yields CASSFNGHYGYTF.

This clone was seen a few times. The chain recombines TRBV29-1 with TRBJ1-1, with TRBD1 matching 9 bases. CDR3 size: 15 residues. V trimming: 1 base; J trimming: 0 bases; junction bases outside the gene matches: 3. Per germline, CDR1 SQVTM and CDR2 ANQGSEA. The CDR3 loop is CSVEGTGGMNTEAFF. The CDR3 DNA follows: TGCAGCGTTGAAGGAACAGGGGGCATGAACACTGAAGCTTTCTTT.

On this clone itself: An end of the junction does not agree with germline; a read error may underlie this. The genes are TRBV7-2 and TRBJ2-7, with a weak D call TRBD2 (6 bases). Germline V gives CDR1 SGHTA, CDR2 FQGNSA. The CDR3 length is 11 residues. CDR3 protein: CASSLEGTRIF. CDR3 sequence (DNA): TGTGCCAGCAGCTTAGAGGGGACTCGAATCTTC.

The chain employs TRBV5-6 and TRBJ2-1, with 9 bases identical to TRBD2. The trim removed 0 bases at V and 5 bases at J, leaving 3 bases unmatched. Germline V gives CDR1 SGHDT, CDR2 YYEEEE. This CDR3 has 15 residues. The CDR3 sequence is CASSLALAGNNEQFF. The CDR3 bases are TGTGCCAGCAGCTTGGCCCTAGCGGGAAACAATGAGCAGTTCTTC.

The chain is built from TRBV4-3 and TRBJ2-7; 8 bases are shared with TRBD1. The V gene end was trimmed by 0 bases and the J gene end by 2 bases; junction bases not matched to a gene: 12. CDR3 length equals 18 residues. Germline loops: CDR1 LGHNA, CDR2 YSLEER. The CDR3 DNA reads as TGCGCCAGCAGCCAAGAGCCGTATTCTGGGACAGGAGCCTACGAGCAGTACTTC. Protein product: CASSQEPYSGTGAYEQYF.

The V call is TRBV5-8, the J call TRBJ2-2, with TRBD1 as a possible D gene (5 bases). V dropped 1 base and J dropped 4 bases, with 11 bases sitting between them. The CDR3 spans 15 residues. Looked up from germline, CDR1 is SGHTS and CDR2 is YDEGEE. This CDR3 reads CASSLPRALTGELFF. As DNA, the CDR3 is TGTGCCAGCAGCTTGCCCAGGGCGCTCACCGGGGAGCTGTTTTTT.

In DNA form, the CDR3 reads TGTGCCAGCAGTGTAACCTACGAGCAGTACTTC. It translates to CASSVTYEQYF. The chain recombines TRBV2 with TRBJ2-7; D remains unclear. The CDR3 length is 11 residues. The V gene's germline CDR1 is SNHLY and CDR2 FYNNEI. The ends were cut back, 4 bases at V and 2 bases at J, with 3 bases in the middle.

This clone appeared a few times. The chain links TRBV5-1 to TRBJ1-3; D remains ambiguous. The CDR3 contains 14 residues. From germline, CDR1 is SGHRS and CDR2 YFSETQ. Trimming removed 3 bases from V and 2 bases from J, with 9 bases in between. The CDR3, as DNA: TGCGCCAGCAGCTCGGGTGGCGCTGGAAACACCATATATTTT. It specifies CASSSGGAGNTIYF.

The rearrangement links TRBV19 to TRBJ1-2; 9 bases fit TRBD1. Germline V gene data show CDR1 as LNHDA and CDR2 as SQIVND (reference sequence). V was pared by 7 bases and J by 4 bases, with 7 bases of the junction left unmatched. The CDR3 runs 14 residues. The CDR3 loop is CASTSGQGFYGYTF. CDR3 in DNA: TGTGCCAGTACCTCGGGACAGGGATTCTATGGCTACACCTTC.

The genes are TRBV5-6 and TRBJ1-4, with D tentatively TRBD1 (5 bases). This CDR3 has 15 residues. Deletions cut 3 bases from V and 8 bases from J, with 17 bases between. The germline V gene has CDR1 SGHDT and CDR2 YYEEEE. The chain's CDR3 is CASSSRGGLSEKLFF. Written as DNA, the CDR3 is TGTGCCAGCAGCTCCCGTGGGGGGTTGTCGGAAAAACTGTTTTTT.

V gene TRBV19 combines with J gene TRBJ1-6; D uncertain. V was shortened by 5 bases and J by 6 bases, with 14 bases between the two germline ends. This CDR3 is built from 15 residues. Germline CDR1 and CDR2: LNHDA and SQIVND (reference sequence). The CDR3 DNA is TGTGCCAGTAGTCCCCCCCCAGGTCCTAATTCACCCCTCCACTTT. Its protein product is CASSPPPGPNSPLHF.

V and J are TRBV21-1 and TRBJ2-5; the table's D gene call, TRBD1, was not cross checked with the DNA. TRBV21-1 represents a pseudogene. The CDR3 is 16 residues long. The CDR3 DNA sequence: TGTGCCAGCAGCATCGAGTCACAGGGACCTCAAGAGACCCAGTACTTC. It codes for CASSIESQGPQETQYF.

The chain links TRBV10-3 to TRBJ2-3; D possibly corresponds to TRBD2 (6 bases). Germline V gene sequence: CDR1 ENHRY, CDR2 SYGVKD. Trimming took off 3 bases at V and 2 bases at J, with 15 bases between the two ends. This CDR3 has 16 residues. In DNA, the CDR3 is TGTGCCATCAGTGAAAGTCTAGGGGAGGTCACAGATACGCAGTATTTT. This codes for CAISESLGEVTDTQYF.

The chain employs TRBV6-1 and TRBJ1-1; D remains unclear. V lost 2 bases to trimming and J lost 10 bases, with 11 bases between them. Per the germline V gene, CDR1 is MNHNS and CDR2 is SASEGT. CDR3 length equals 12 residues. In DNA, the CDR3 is TGTGCCAGCAGTGAACCGGGTCGGGCAGCTTTCTTT. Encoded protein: CASSEPGRAAFF.

The CDR3 loop reads CASSLYSGRLNTQYF. The CDR3 coding sequence is TGTGCCAGCAGTTTATACAGCGGGAGATTGAATACGCAGTATTTT. V and J are TRBV27 and TRBJ2-3; 8 nucleotides align to TRBD2. Germline trimming cut 1 base from V and 7 bases from J; bases unmatched to any gene: 7. The CDR3 runs to 15 residues. CDR1 and CDR2 from the germline V gene are MNHEY and SMNVEV (reference sequence).

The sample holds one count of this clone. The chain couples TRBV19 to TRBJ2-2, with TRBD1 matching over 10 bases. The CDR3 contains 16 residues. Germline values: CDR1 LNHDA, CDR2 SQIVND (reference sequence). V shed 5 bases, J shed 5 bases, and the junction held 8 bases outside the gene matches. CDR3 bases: TGTGCCAGTAGTCCTCGACGGACAGGGGGAACCGGGGAGCTGTTTTTT. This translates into CASSPRRTGGTGELFF. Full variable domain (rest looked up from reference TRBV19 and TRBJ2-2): DGGITQSPKYLFRKEGQNVTLSCEQNLNHDAMYWYRQDPGQGLRLIYYSQIVNDFQKGDIAEGYSVSREKKESFPLTVTSAQKNPTAFYLCASSPRRTGGTGELFFGEGSRLTVL.